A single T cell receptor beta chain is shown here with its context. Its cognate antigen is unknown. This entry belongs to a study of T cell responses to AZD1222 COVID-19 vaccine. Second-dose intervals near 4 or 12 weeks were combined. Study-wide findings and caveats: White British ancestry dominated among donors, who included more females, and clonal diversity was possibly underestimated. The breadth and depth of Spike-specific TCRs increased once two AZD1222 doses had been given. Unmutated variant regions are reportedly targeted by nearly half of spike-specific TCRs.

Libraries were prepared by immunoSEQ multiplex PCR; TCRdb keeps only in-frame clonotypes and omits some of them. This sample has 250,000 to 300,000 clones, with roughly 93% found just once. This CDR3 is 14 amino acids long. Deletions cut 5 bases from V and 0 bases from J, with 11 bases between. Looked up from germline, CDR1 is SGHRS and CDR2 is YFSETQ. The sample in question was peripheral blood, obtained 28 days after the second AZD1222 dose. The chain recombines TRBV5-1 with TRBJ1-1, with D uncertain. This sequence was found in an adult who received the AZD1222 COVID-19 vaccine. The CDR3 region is CASSSGNMNTEAFF. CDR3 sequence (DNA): TGCGCCAGCAGTTCCGGCAACATGAACACTGAAGCTTTCTTT.